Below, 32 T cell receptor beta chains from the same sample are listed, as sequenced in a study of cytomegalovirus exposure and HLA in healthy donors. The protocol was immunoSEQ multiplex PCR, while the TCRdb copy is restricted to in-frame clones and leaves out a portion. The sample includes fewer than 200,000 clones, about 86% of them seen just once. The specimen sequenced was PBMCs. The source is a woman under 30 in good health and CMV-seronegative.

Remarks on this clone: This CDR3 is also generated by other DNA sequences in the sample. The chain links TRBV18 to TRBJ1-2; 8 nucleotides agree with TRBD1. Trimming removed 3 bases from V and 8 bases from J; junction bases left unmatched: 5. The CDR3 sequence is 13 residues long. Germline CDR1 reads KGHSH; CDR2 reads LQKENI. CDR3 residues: CASSPTGEGGYTF. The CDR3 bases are TGTGCCAGCTCACCGACAGGGGAAGGGGGCTACACCTTC.

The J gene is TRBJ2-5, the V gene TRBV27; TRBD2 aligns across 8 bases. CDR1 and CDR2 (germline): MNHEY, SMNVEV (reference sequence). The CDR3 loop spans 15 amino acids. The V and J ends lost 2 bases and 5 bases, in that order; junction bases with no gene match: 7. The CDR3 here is CASSLNAGGGETQYF. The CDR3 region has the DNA TGTGCCAGCAGTTTAAATGCGGGGGGCGGGGAGACCCAGTACTTC.

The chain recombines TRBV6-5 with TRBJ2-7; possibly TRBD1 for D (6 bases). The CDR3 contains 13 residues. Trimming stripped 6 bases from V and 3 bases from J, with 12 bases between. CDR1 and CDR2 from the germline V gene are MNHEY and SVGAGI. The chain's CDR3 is CASRSLQGYEQYF. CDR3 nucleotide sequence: TGTGCCAGCAGAAGCCTACAGGGCTACGAGCAGTACTTC.

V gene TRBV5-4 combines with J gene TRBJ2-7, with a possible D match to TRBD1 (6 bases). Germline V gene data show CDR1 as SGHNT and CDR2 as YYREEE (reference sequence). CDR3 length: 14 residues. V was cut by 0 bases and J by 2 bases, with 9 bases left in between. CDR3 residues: CASSLEQGPYEQYF. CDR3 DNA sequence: TGTGCCAGCAGCTTGGAACAGGGACCCTACGAGCAGTACTTC.

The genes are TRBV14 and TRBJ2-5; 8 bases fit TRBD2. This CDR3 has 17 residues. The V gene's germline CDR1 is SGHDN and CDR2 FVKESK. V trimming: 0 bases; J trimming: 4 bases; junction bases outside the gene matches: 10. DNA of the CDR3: TGTGCCAGCAGCCAAGATAGGACGGGAGGGCCGGGAGAGACCCAGTACTTC. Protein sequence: CASSQDRTGGPGETQYF.

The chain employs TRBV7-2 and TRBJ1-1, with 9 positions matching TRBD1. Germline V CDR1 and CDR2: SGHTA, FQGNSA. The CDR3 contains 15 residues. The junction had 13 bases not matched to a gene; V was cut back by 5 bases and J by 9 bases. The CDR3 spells CASSEGTGKASKAFF. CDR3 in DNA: TGTGCCAGCAGCGAGGGGACAGGGAAAGCCTCAAAAGCTTTCTTT.

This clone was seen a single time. The CDR3 spells CASSLGRDPSYEQYF. CDR3 bases: TGTGCCAGCAGCTTGGGGAGGGACCCCTCCTACGAGCAGTACTTC. The V gene is TRBV5-4, the J gene TRBJ2-7, with D possibly TRBD2 on 6 matching bases. The CDR3 runs 15 residues. With 0 bases removed from V and 0 bases from J, the gap between germline ends came to 10 bases. Germline CDR1 and CDR2: SGHNT and YYREEE (reference sequence).

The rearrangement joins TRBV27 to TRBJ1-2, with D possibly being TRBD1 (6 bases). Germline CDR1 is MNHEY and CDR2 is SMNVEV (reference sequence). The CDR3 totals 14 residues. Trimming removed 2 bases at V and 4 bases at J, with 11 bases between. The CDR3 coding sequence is TGTGCCAGCAGTTTAACCGGGACACCCTATGGCTACACCTTC. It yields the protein CASSLTGTPYGYTF.

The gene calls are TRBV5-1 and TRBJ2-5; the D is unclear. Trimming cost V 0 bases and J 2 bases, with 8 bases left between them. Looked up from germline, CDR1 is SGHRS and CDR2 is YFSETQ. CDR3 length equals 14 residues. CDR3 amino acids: CASSLVGSQETQYF. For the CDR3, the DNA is TGCGCCAGCAGCTTGGTGGGCAGTCAAGAGACCCAGTACTTC. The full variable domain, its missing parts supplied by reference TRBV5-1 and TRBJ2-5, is KAGVTQTPRYLIKTRGQQVTLSCSPISGHRSVSWYQQTPGQGLQFLFEYFSETQRNKGNFPGRFSGRQFSNSRSEMNVSTLELGDSALYLCASSLVGSQETQYFGPGTRLLVL.

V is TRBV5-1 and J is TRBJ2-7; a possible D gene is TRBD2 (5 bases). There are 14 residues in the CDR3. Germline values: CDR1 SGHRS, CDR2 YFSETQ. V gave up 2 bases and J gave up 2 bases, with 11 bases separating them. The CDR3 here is CASSLGLLTYEQYF. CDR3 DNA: TGCGCCAGCAGCTTAGGACTTTTAACCTACGAGCAGTACTTC.

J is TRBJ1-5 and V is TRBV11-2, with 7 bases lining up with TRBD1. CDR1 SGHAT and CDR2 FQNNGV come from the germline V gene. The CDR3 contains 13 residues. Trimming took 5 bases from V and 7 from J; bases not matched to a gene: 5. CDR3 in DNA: TGTGCCAGCAGCCTCGACAGGGAACAGCCCCAGCATTTT. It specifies CASSLDREQPQHF.

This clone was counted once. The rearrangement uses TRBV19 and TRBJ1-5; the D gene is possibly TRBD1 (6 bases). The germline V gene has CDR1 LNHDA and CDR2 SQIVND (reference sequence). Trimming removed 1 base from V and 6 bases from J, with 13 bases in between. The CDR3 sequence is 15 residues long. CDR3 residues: CASSIGWGPGQPQHF. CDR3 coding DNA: TGTGCCAGTAGTATAGGTTGGGGGCCCGGTCAGCCCCAGCATTTT.

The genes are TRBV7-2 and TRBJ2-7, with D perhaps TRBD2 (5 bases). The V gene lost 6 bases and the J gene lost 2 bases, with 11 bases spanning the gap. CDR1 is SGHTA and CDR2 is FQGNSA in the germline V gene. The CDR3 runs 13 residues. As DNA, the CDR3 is TGTGCCAGCAGGCCACCGGGAACCTACGAGCAGTACTTC. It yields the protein CASRPPGTYEQYF. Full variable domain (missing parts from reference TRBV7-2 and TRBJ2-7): GAGVSQSPSNKVTEKGKDVELRCDPISGHTALYWYRQSLGQGLEFLIYFQGNSAPDKSGLPSDRFSAERTGGSVSTLTIQRTQQEDSAVYLCASRPPGTYEQYFGPGTRLTVT.

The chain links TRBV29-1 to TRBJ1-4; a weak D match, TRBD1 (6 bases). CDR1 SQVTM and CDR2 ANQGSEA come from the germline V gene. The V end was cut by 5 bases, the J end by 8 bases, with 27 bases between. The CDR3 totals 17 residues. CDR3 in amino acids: CSVQASGQGRSEEKLFF. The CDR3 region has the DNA TGCAGCGTTCAAGCGTCGGGACAAGGCCGGTCGGAGGAAAAACTGTTTTTT.

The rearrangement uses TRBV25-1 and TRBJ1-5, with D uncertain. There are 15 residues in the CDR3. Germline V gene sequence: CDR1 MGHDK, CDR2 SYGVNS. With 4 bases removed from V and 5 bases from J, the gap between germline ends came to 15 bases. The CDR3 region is CASSGPGEGDQPQHF. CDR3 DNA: TGTGCCAGCAGTGGCCCCGGGGAGGGCGATCAGCCCCAGCATTTT.

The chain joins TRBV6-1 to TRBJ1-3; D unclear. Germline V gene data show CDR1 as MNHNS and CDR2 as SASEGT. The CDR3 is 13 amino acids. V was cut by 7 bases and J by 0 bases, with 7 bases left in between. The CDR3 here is CASKQVSGNTIYF. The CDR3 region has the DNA TGTGCCAGCAAGCAGGTCTCTGGAAACACCATATATTTT.

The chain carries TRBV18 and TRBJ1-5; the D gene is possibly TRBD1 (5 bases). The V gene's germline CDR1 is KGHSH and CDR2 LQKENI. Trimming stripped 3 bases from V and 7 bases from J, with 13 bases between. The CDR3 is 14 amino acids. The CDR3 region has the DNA TGTGCCAGCTCACCTTTCTACGGGGGGCAGCCCCAGCATTTT. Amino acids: CASSPFYGGQPQHF.

This CDR3 is CASSSGLRRDIQYF. The CDR3 DNA sequence: TGTGCCAGCAGCTCGGGACTCCGAAGAGACATTCAGTACTTC. The chain carries TRBV7-6 and TRBJ2-4; TRBD2 is a possible D gene (6 bases). V was shortened by 4 bases and J by 8 bases, with 15 bases between the two germline ends. Per germline, CDR1 SGHVS and CDR2 FNYEAQ. The CDR3 has 14 amino acids.

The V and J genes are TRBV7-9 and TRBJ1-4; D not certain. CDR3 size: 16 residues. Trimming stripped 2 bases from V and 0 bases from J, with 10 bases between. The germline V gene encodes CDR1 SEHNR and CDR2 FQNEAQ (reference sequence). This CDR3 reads CASSLKAYTTNEKLFF. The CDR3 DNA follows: TGTGCCAGCAGCTTAAAAGCGTACACAACTAATGAAAAACTGTTTTTT.

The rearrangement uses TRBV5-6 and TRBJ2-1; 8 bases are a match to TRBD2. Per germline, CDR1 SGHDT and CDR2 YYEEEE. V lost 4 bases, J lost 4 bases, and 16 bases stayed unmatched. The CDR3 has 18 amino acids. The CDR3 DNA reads TGTGCCAGCAGCCCTCACGGGGGGGCCCCACTCCCTTACAATGAGCAGTTCTTC. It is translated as CASSPHGGAPLPYNEQFF. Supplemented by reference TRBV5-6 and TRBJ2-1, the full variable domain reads DAGVTQSPTHLIKTRGQQVTLRCSPKSGHDTVSWYQQALGQGPQFIFQYYEEEERQRGNFPDRFSGHQFPNYSSELNVNALLLGDSALYLCASSPHGGAPLPYNEQFFGPGTRLTVL.

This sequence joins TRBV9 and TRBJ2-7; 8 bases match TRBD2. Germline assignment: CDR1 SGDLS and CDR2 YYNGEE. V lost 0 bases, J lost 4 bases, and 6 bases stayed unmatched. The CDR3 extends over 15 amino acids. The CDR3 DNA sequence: TGTGCCAGCAGCGTAGCGGGAGGGCTTGGGTACGAGCAGTACTTC. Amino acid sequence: CASSVAGGLGYEQYF.

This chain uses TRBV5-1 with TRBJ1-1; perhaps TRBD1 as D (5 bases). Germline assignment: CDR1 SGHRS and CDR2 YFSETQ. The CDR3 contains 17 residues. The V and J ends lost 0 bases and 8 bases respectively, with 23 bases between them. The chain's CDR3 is CASSLVLGAETAKEAFF. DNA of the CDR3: TGCGCCAGCAGCTTGGTTCTTGGTGCCGAGACAGCTAAAGAAGCTTTCTTT.

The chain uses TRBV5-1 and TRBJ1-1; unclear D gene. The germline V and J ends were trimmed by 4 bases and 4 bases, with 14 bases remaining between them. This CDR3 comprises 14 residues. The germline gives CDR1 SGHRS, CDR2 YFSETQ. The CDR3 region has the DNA TGCGCCAGCAGCCCCGGTGAGGTGGGCACTGAAGCTTTCTTT. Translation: CASSPGEVGTEAFF.

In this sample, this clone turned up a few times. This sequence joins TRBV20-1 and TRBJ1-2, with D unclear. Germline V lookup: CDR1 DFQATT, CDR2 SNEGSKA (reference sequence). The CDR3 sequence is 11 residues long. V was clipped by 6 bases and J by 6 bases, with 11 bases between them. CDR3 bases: TGCAGTGCGCCGAGGAGGGATGGCTACACCTTC. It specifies CSAPRRDGYTF.

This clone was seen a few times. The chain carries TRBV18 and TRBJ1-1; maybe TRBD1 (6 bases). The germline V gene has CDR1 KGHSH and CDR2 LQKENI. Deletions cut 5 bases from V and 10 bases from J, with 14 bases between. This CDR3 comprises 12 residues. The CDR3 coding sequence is TGTGCCAGCTCAGAGAGGACAGCAAGAGCTTTCTTT. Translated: CASSERTARAFF.

DNA of the CDR3: TGTGCCAGCAGCTCCTTAGGACTACTCCAAGAGACCCAGTACTTC. Translated: CASSSLGLLQETQYF. The V call is TRBV7-9, the J call TRBJ2-5; tentatively, D is TRBD2 (6 bases). V was shortened by 4 bases and J by 1 base, with 13 bases between the two germline ends. CDR1 and CDR2 (germline): SEHNR, FQNEAQ (reference sequence). The CDR3 runs to 15 residues.

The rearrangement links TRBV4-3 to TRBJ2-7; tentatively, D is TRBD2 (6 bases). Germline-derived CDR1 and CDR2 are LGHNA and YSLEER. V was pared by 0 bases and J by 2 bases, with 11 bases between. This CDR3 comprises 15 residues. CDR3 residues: CASSQDELATYEQYF. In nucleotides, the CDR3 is TGCGCCAGCAGCCAAGATGAACTAGCTACCTACGAGCAGTACTTC.

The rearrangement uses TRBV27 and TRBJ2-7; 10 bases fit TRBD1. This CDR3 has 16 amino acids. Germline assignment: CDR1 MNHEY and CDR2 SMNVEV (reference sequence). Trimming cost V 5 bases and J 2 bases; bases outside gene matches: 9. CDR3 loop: CASSHLPGQGTYEQYF. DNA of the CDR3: TGTGCCAGCAGTCACCTTCCGGGACAGGGGACCTACGAGCAGTACTTC.

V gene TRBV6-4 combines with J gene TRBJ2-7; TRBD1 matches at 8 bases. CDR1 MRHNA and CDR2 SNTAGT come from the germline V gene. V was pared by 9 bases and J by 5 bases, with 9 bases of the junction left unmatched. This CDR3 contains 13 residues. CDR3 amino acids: CARFRDRKNEQYF. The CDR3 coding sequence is TGTGCCAGATTCCGGGACAGGAAGAACGAGCAGTACTTC.

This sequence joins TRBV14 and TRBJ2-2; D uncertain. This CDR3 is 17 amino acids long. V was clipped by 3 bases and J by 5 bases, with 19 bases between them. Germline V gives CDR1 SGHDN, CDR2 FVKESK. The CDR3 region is CASSQAPHTFRTGELFF. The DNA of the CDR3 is TGTGCCAGCAGCCAGGCGCCTCATACTTTCAGGACCGGGGAGCTGTTTTTT.

CDR3: CASKSEGAGNQPQHF. CDR3 in DNA: TGTGCCAGCAAAAGCGAGGGGGCAGGCAATCAGCCCCAGCATTTT. This sequence joins TRBV6-5 and TRBJ1-5, with 7 positions matching TRBD1. V trimming: 7 bases; J trimming: 2 bases; junction bases outside the gene matches: 8. The germline gives CDR1 MNHEY, CDR2 SVGAGI. CDR3 length equals 15 residues.

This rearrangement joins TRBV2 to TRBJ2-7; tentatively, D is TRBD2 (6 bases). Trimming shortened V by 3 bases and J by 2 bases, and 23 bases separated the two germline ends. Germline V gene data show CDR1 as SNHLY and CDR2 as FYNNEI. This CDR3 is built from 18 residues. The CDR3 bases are TGTGCCAGCAGTGAGGGCTCGACCTCTAGCGTAGCCCCCTACGAGCAGTACTTC. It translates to CASSEGSTSSVAPYEQYF.